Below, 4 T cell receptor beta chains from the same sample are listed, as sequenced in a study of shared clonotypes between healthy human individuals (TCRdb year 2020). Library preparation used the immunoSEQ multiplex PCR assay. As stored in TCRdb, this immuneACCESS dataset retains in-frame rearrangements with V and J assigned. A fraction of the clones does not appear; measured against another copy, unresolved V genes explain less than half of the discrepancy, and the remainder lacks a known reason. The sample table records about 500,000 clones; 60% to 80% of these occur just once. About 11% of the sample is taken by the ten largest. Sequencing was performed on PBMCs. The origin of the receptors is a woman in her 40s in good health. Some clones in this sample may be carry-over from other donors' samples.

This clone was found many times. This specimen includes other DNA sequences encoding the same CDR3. CDR3 amino acids: CAWSLSGTSRGKLFF. Here the CDR3 DNA reads TGTGCCTGGAGTCTTTCCGGAACCTCAAGGGGAAAACTGTTTTTT. The chain joins TRBV30 to TRBJ1-4; maybe TRBD1 (5 bases). V was shortened by 2 bases and J by 10 bases, with 20 bases between the two germline ends. CDR3 length: 15 amino acids. Germline V CDR1 and CDR2: GTSNPN, SVGIG (reference sequence).

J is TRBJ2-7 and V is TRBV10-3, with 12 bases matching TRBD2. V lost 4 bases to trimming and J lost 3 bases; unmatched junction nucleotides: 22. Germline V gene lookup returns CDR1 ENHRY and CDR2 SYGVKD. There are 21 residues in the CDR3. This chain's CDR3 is CAISGGGVASGRDKVGYEQYF. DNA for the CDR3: TGTGCCATCAGTGGGGGGGGAGTTGCTAGCGGGAGGGACAAGGTGGGCTACGAGCAGTACTTC.

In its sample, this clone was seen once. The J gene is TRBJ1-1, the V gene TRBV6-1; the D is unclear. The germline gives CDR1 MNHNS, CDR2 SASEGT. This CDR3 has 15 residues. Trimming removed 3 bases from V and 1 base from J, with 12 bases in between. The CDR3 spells CASSDMAAANTEAFF. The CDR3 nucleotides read TGTGCCAGCAGTGATATGGCGGCAGCGAACACTGAAGCTTTCTTT.

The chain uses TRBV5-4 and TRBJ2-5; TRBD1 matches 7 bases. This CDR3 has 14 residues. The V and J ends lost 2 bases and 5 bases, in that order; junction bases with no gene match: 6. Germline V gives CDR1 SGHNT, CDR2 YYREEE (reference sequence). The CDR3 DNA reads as TGTGCCAGCAGCTTAACAGGGGATCTGGAGACCCAGTACTTC. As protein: CASSLTGDLETQYF.